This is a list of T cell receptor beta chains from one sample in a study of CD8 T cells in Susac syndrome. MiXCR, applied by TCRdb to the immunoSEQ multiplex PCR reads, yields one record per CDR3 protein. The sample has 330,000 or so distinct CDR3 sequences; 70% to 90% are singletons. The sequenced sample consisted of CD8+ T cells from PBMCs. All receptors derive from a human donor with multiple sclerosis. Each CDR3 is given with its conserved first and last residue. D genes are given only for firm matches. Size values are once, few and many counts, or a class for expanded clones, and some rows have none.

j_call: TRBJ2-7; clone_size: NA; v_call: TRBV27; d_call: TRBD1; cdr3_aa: CASSRTRDRGIHEQYF; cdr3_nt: TGTGCCAGCAGTCGCACTCGGGACAGGGGTATCCACGAGCAGTACTTC
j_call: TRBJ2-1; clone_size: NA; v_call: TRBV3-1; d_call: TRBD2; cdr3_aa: CASGYLGLAADNEQFF; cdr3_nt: TGTGCCAGCGGCTATTTGGGACTAGCGGCTGACAATGAGCAGTTCTTC
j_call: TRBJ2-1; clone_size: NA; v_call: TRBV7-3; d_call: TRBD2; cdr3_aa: CASSSLVAGGPVNEQFF; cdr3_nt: TGTGCCAGCAGCTCCTTGGTAGCGGGGGGGCCGGTCAATGAGCAGTTCTTC
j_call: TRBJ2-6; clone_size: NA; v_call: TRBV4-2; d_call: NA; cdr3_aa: CASSPTGSPGANVLTF; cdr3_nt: TGTGCCAGCAGCCCAACTGGGAGCCCTGGGGCCAACGTCCTGACTTTC
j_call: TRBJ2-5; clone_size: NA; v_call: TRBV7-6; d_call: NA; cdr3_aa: CASSLEVVSETQYF; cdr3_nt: TGTGCCAGCAGCTTAGAAGTGGTTTCAGAGACCCAGTACTTC
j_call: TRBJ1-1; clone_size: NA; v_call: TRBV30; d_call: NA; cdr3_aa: CAWSWEVTEAFF; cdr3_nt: TGTGCCTGGAGCTGGGAGGTCACTGAAGCTTTCTTT
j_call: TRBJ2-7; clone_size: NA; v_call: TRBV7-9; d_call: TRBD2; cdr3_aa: CASGATSGPYEQYF; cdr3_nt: TGTGCCAGTGGGGCGACTAGCGGGCCCTACGAGCAGTACTTC
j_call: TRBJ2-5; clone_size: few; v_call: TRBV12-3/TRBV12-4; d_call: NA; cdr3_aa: CASSLEGEETQYF; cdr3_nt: TGTGCCAGCAGTTTAGAAGGGGAAGAGACCCAGTACTTC
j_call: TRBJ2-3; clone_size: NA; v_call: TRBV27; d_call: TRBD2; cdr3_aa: CASSLYPTSGGADTQYF; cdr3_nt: TGTGCCAGCAGTTTATACCCGACTAGCGGGGGGGCAGATACGCAGTATTTT
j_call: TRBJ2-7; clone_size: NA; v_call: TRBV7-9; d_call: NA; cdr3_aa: CASSGEDSPLSYEQYF; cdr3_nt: TGTGCCAGCAGTGGGGAGGACTCTCCCCTATCCTACGAGCAGTACTTC
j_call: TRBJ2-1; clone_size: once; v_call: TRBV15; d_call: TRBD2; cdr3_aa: CATSGGLAGGNEQFF; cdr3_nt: TGTGCCACCAGCGGGGGACTAGCGGGTGGGAATGAGCAGTTCTTC
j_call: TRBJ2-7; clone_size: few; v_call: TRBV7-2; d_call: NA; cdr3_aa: CASSLARTGEQYF; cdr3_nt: TGTGCCAGCAGCTTAGCAAGGACTGGCGAGCAGTACTTC
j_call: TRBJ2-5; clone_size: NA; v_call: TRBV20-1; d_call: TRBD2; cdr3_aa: CSAEAGGQKTQYF; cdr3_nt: TGCAGTGCGGAAGCGGGGGGGCAGAAGACCCAGTACTTC
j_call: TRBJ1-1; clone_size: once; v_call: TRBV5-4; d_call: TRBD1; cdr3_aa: CASTAGGHRGQGTEAFF; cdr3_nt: TGTGCCAGCACTGCTGGGGGGCACAGGGGGCAGGGCACTGAAGCTTTCTTT
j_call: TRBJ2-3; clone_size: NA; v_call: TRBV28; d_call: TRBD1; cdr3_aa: CASTGAGGDTQYF; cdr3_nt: TGTGCCAGCACCGGGGCAGGGGGAGATACGCAGTATTTT
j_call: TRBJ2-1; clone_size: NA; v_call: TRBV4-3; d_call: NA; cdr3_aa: CASSQRLASYNEQFF; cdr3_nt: TGCGCCAGCAGCCAACGGCTAGCGTCCTACAATGAGCAGTTCTTC
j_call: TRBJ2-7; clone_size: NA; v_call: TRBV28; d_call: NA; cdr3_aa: CASSTSQGAYEQYF; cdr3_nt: TGTGCCAGCAGTACTAGCCAGGGGGCCTACGAGCAGTACTTC
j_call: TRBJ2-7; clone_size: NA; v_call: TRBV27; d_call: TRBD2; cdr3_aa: CASSPVAGEGYEQYF; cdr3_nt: TGTGCCAGCAGTCCCGTAGCGGGAGAGGGCTACGAGCAGTACTTC
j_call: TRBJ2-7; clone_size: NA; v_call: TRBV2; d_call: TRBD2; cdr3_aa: CAIRTSGDYEQYF; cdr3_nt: TGTGCCATTAGGACTAGCGGGGACTACGAGCAGTACTTC
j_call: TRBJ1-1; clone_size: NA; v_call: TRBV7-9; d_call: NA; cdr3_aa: CASSLDVAFF; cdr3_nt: TGTGCCAGCAGCTTAGATGTAGCTTTCTTT
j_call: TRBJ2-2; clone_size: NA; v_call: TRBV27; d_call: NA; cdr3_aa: CASRAGLNTGELFF; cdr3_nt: TGTGCCAGTAGAGCAGGGTTGAACACCGGGGAGCTGTTTTTT
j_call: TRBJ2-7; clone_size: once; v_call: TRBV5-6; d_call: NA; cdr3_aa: CASSSGVGEQYF; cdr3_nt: TGTGCCAGCAGCTCAGGGGTAGGCGAGCAGTACTTC
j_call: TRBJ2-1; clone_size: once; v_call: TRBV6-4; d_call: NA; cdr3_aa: CASSDDDSYNEQFF; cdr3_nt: TGTGCCAGCAGTGACGATGACTCATACAATGAGCAGTTCTTC
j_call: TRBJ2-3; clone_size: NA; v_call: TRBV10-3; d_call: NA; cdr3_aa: CAIRDGPGGTDTQYF; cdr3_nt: TGTGCCATCAGAGACGGTCCCGGCGGCACAGATACGCAGTATTTT
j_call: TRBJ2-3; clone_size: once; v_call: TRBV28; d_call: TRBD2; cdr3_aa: CASSRTSGGGDTQYF; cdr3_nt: TGTGCCAGCAGTCGAACTAGCGGGGGGGGCGATACGCAGTATTTT
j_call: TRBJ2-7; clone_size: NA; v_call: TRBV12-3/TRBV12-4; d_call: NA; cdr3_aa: CASSFPGIYEQYF; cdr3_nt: TGTGCCAGCAGTTTCCCAGGGATCTACGAGCAGTACTTC
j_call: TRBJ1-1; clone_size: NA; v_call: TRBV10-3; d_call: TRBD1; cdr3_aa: CAISDEGTGAPSTEAFF; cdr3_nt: TGTGCCATCAGTGATGAGGGCACAGGGGCTCCGAGCACTGAAGCTTTCTTT
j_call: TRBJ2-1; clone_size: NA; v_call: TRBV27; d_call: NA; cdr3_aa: CASSSGVSSYNEQFF; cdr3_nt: TGTGCCAGCTCGTCCGGTGTGAGCTCCTACAATGAGCAGTTCTTC
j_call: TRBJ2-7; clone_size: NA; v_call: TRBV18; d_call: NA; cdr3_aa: CASSPGRISYEQYF; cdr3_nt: TGTGCCAGCTCACCTGGACGGATCTCCTACGAGCAGTACTTC
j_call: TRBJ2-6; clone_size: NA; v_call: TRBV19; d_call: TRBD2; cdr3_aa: CASSMGAGEGLRGANVLTF; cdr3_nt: TGTGCCAGTAGTATGGGAGCGGGAGAGGGTTTGCGGGGGGCCAACGTCCTGACTTTC
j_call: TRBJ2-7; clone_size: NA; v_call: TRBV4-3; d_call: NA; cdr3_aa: CASSQEKSLGYEQYF; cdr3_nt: TGCGCCAGCAGCCAAGAGAAGTCCCTCGGCTACGAGCAGTACTTC
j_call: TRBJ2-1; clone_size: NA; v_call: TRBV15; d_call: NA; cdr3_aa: CATSSYQQGNSYNEQFF; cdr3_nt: TGTGCCACCAGCAGCTACCAACAAGGGAATTCCTACAATGAGCAGTTCTTC
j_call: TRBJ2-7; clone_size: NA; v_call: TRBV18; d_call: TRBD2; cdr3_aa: CASSTRTSGGLSSYEQYF; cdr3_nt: TGTGCCAGCTCGACTCGGACTAGCGGGGGTCTAAGCTCCTACGAGCAGTACTTC
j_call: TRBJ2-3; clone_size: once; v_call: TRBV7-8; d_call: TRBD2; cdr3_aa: CASSRSGRGTDTQYF; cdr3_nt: TGTGCCAGCAGCCGGAGCGGGAGAGGCACAGATACGCAGTATTTT
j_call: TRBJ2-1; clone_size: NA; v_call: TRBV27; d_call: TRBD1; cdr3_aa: CASREQGQGAGNEQFF; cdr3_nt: TGTGCCAGCAGAGAGCAGGGACAGGGGGCGGGGAATGAGCAGTTCTTC
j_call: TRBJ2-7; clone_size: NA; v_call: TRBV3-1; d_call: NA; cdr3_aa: CASSQRRPGQGSYEQYF; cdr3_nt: TGTGCCAGCAGCCAAAGGAGACCGGGGCAAGGCTCCTACGAGCAGTACTTC
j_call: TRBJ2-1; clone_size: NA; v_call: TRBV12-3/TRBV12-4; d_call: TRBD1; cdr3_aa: CASSWGQGLLDEQFF; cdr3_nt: TGTGCCAGCAGTTGGGGACAGGGTCTTCTGGATGAGCAGTTCTTC
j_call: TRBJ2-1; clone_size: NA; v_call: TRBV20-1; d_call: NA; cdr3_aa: CSARGLPMGNEQFF; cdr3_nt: TGCAGTGCTCGGGGACTTCCTATGGGAAATGAGCAGTTCTTC
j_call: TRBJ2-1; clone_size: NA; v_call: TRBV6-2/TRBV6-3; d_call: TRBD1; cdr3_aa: CASSYGRQGEQFF; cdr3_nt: TGTGCCAGCAGTTACGGAAGACAGGGTGAGCAGTTCTTC
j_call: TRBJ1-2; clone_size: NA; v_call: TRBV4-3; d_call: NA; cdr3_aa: CASSQSRQTSSYGYTF; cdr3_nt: TGCGCCAGCAGCCAATCCCGACAGACCTCATCCTATGGCTACACCTTC
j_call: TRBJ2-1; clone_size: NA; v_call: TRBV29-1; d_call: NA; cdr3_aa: CSVGDLTRESNNEQFF; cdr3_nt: TGCAGCGTTGGAGACCTGACGAGGGAGTCGAACAATGAGCAGTTCTTC
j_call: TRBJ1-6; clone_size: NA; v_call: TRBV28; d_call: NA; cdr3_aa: CASSLFPRDITGSPLHF; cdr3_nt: TGTGCCAGCAGTTTATTCCCTCGGGACATAACAGGTTCACCCCTCCACTTT
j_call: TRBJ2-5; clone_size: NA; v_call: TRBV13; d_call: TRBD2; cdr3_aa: CASGLAGGQETQYF; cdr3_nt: TGTGCCAGCGGTCTAGCGGGGGGGCAGGAGACCCAGTACTTC
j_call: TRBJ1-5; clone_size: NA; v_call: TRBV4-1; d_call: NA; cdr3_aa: CASSLWTGSNQPQHF; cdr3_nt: TGCGCCAGCAGCCTCTGGACGGGAAGCAATCAGCCCCAGCATTTT
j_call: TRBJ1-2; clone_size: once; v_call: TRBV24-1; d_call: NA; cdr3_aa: CATSDSYGYTF; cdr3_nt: TGTGCCACCTCGGATAGCTATGGCTACACCTTC
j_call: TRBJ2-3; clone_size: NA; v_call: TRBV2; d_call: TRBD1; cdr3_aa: CASSALGQGADDTQYF; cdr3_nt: TGTGCCAGCAGTGCGCTGGGACAGGGGGCGGATGATACGCAGTATTTT
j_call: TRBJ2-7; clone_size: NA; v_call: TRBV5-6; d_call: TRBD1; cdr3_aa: CASSLAGQGWNEQYF; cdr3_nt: TGTGCCAGCAGCTTGGCGGGACAGGGCTGGAACGAGCAGTACTTC
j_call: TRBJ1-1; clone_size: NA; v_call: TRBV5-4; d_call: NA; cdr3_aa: CASSSGTQAFF; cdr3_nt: TGTGCCAGCAGCTCTGGAACCCAAGCTTTCTTT
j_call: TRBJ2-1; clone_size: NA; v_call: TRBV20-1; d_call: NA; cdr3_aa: CSARAQGSGFPYNEQFF; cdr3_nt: TGCAGTGCTAGGGCTCAAGGGTCCGGCTTTCCATACAATGAGCAGTTCTTC
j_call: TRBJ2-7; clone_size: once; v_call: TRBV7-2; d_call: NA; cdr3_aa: CASSPVGPPWALDEQYF; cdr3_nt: TGTGCCAGCAGCCCCGTAGGGCCACCCTGGGCTCTGGACGAGCAGTACTTC
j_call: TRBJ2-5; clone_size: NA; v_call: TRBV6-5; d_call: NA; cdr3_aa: CASSLLDGEGETQYF; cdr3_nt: TGTGCCAGCAGCTTATTGGACGGTGAGGGGGAGACCCAGTACTTC
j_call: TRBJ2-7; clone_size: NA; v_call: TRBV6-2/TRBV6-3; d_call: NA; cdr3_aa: CASSTPDHEQYF; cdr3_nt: TGTGCCAGCAGTACTCCCGACCACGAGCAGTACTTC